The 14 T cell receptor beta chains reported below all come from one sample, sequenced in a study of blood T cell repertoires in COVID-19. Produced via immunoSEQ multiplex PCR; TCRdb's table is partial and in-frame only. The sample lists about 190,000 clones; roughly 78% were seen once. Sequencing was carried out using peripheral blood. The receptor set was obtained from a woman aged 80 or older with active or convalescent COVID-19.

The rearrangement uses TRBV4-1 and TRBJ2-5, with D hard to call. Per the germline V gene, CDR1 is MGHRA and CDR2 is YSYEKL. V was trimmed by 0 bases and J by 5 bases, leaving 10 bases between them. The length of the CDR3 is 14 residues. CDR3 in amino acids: CASSQDWAPETQYF. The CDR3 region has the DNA TGCGCCAGCAGCCAAGATTGGGCCCCGGAGACCCAGTACTTC.

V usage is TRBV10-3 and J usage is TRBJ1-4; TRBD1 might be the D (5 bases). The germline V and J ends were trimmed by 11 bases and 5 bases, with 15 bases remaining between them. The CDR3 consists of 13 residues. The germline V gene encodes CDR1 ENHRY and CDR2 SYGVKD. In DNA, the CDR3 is TGTGCCGTCCGGACATCAGGGAATGAAAAACTGTTTTTT. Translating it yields CAVRTSGNEKLFF.

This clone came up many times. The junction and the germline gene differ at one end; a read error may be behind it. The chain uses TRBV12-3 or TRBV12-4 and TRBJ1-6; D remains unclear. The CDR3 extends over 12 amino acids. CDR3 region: CASSPTGSHLLF. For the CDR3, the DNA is TGTGCCAGCAGTCCTACCGGGAGCCACTTACTCTTT.

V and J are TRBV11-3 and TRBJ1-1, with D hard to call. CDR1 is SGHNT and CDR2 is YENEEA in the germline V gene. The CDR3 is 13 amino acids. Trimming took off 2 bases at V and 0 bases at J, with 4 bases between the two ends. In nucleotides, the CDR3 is TGTGCCAGCAGCTTACGAGTGAACACTGAAGCTTTCTTT. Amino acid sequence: CASSLRVNTEAFF.

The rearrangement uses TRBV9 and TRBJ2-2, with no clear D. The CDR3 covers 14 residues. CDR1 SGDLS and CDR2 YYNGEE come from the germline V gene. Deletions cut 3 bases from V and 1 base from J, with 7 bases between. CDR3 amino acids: CASSDPKNTGELFF. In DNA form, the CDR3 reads TGTGCCAGCAGCGATCCTAAGAACACCGGGGAGCTGTTTTTT. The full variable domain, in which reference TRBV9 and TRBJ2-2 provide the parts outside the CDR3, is DSGVTQTPKHLITATGQRVTLRCSPRSGDLSVYWYQQSLDQGLQFLIQYYNGEERAKGNILERFSAQQFPDLHSELNLSSLELGDSALYFCASSDPKNTGELFFGEGSRLTVL.

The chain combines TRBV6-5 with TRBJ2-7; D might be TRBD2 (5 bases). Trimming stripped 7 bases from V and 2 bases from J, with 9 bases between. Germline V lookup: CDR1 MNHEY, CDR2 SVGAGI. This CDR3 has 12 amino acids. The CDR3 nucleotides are TGTGCCAGCACGATCGGGGCCTACGAGCAGTACTTC. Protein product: CASTIGAYEQYF.

The CDR3 region has the DNA TGTGCCAGCAGCCTCAGCCAGGGGGCGAGTTCACCCCTCCACTTT. This sequence encodes CASSLSQGASSPLHF. The chain has TRBV3-1 (or the pseudogene TRBV3-2) and TRBJ1-6, with TRBD1 identical over 8 bases. The CDR3 covers 15 residues. The J segment lost 9 bases and the V segment lost 4 bases, leaving 8 bases of the junction unmatched. Germline V lookup: CDR1 LGHDT, CDR2 YNNKEL (reference sequence).

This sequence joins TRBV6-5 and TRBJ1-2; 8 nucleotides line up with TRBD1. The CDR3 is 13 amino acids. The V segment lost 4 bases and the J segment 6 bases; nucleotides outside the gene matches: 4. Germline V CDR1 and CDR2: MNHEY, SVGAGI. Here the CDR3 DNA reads TGTGCCAGCAGTTTCGGACAGGGCCATGGCTACACCTTC. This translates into CASSFGQGHGYTF.

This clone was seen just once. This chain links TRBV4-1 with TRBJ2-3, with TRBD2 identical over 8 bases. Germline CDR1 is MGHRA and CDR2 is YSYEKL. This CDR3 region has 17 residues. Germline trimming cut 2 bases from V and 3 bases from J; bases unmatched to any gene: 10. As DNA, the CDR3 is TGCGCCAGCAGCCAACCCCTCGGGGGGGCTGGGACAGATACGCAGTATTTT. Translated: CASSQPLGGAGTDTQYF.

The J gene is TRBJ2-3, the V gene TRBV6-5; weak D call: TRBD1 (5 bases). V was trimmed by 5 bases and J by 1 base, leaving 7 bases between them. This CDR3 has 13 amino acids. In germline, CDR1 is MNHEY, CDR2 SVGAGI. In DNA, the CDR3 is TGTGCCAGCAGTCTAGGGGGCACAGATACGCAGTATTTT. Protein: CASSLGGTDTQYF.

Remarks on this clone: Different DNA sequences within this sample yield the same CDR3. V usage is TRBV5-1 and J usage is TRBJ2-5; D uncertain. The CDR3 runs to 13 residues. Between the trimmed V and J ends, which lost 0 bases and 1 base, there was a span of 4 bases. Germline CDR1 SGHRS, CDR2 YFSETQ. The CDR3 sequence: CASSLGAQETQYF. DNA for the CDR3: TGCGCCAGCAGCTTGGGGGCCCAAGAGACCCAGTACTTC.

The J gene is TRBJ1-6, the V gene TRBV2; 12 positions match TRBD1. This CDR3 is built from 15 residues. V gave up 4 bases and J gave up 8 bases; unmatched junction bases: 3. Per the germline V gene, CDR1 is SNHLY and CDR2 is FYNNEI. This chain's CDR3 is CASSGGTGGYSPLHF. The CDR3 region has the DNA TGTGCCAGCAGTGGAGGGACAGGGGGCTATTCACCCCTCCACTTT.

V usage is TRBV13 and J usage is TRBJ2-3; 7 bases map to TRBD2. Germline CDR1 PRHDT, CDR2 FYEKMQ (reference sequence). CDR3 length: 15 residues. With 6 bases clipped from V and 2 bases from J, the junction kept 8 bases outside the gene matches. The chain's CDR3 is CASSHSGPATDTQYF. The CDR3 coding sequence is TGTGCCAGCAGTCATAGCGGGCCAGCCACAGATACGCAGTATTTT. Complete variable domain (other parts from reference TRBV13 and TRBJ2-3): AAGVIQSPRHLIKEKRETATLKCYPIPRHDTVYWYQQGPGQDPQFLISFYEKMQSDKGSIPDRFSAQQFSDYHSELNMSSLELGDSALYFCASSHSGPATDTQYFGPGTRLTVL.

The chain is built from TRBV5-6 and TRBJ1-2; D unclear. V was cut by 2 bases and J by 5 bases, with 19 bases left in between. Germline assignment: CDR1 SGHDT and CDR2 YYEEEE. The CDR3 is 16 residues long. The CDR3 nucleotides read TGTGCCAGCAGCTTTTATTCCCACTACAACGAATATGGCTACACCTTC. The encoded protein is CASSFYSHYNEYGYTF.